This T cell receptor (beta chain) was documented in a study of beta chain features in type 1 diabetes (dated by TCRdb to the late 2010s). Notes on the research overall: No differences in mean age, gender distribution, total cell number or subset yield were found between patients and healthy donors. Across all samples, roughly 110,000,000 sorted cells were examined, and cell number per subset correlated strongly with RNA yield. The study compared TCRB repertoires of sorted circulating CD4+ T cell subsets between recently diagnosed type 1 diabetes patients and matched healthy donors. Naive and central memory subsets were obtained from all 28 donors, but regulatory and stem cell-like memory subsets were isolated from only 8 patients and roughly eight healthy donors.

The CDR3, from cysteine to phenylalanine, totals 18 residues. Just the 54-base CDR3 DNA is kept, in frame starting at base 1. CDR1 and CDR2 were assigned from the germline V gene as MGHDK and SYGVNS. The trim is 2 bases for V and 3 bases for J, with a gap of 20 bases between the germline ends. Each donor gave one peripheral blood draw, averaging around 120 mL, which was collected into heparinised tubes. Using a panel that included CD45RO, CCR7, CD25, CD127, CD95 and CD27, naive, central memory, regulatory and stem cell-like memory CD4+ T cells were sorted on a BD FACSAria II. All sorted populations exceeded 95% purity. Right away, PBMCs were isolated by Lymphoprep density gradient centrifugation and were stained directly, with no culture step. So that batch effects would be minimized, each experiment stained and sorted samples in pairs, pairing one healthy donor with one patient. The entire amount of isolated RNA was reverse transcribed using the High Capacity cDNA Reverse Transcription Kit, so the sequenced TCRB transcripts were expressed ones. Deep immunoSEQ sequencing was applied to naive, central memory and regulatory T cell samples, giving an average of approximately 4 million total reads per sample. Sorted cells were lysed in RLT buffer and RNA was extracted with DNase-treated RNeasy Micro or Mini kits, depending on cell number. To prevent cross-contamination, each cell subset was processed individually, whereas patient and healthy donor samples were processed jointly. The immunoSEQ multiplex PCR was used to amplify TCRB sequences from cDNA, yielding 87-bp fragments that span the CDR3 region. Amplicons were sequenced on the Illumina HiSeq platform. On the study's bioinformatics: PCR bias was computationally corrected using synthetic template baselines, reads within Hamming distance 2 were collapsed, and singletons that could not be merged were discarded. By aligning reads against IMGT, V, D and J genes, CDR3 length, and insertions or deletions at six rearrangement sites were assigned. Within each subset, clonotype counts were normalized to sorted cell number, and only after that were true diversity and Gini coefficients computed with the tcR R package. The overlap coefficient, calculated on TCRB nucleotide sequences, was used to measure repertoire sharing. TCRdb carries this immuneACCESS record with in-frame sequences only. Its versions omit some clonotypes, under half of them owing to an unresolved V gene in the studies checked, with the rest unexplained. V and J calls and clone size are given by that table; D and trimming were obtained from the DNA. This sample comprises a few hundred thousand clones, approximately 10% of them detected only once. The ten largest account for less than 1.5% of the sample.

General study outcomes and caveats: Shorter templates might be favored by PCR, yet because patient and control samples were amplified and corrected together, any such skew would affect both groups equally. At VDJ recombination sites, patients with type 1 diabetes made fewer insertions and deleted more nucleotides, a pattern implying thymic rearrangement abnormalities. Because cDNA rather than genomic DNA was sequenced, highly expressing activated cells could have been over-represented, although no difference in activation and CD3 levels was found between groups. Because the HLA sub-analyses included only small numbers of individuals, any influence of HLA type on TCRB rearrangement was left unresolved. Naive, central memory and regulatory TCRB repertoires appeared to be more similar among patients than among healthy donors. In all four CD4+ subsets, TCRB CDR3 length was moderately but significantly shorter in type 1 diabetes patients.

With regard to this clone: The antigen this receptor binds is unknown. Base qualities are not at hand, and no much larger clone is one base apart.

The specimen was central memory CD4+ T cells from blood. The chain couples TRBV25-1 to TRBJ1-5; the D gene lacks a confident call. The sequence was collected from a young man in good health. For the CDR3, the sequence is CASSEPKTGAWDNQPQHF. In nucleotides, the sequence is TGTGCCAGCAGTGAACCCAAGACGGGCGCCTGGGACAATCAGCCCCAGCATTTT.